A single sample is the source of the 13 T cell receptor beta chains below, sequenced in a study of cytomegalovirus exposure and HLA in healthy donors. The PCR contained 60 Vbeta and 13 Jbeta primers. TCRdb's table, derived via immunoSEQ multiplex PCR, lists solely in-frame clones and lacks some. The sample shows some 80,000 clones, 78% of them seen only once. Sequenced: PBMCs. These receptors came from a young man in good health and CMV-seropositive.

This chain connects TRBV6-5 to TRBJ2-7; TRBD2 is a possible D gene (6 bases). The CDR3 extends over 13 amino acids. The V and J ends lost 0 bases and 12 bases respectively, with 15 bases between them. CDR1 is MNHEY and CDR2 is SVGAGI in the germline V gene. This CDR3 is CASSYSYPGLRYF. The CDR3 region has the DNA TGTGCCAGCAGTTACTCATATCCGGGACTCCGGTACTTC.

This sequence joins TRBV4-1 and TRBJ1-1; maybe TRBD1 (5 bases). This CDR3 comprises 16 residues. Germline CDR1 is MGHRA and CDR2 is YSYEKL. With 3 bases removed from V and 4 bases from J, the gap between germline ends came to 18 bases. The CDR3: CASSHSLRGRGTEAFF. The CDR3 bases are TGCGCCAGCAGCCACTCCCTGAGAGGGAGGGGCACTGAAGCTTTCTTT.

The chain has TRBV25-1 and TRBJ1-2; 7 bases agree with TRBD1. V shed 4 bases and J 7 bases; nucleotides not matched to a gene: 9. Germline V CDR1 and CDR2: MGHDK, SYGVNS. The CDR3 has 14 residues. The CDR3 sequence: CASSGQGELGGYTF. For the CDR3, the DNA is TGTGCCAGCAGTGGACAGGGAGAACTGGGTGGCTACACCTTC.

The CDR3 DNA sequence: TGCGCCAGCCCTGGGAGCGGGAGGGCAGTCGAGCAGTACTTC. This codes for CASPGSGRAVEQYF. The chain has TRBV23-1 and TRBJ2-7; TRBD2 agrees at 10 bases. TRBV23-1 is recorded as an ORF, its role being uncertain. Trimming took 8 bases from V and 6 from J; bases not matched to a gene: 10. This CDR3 comprises 14 residues.

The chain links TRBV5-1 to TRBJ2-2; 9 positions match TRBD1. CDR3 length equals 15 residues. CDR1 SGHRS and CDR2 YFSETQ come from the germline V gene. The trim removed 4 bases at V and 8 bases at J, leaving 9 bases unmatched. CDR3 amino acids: CASSLGTGILGELFF. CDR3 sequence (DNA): TGCGCCAGCAGCCTCGGGACAGGGATTTTGGGGGAGCTGTTTTTT.

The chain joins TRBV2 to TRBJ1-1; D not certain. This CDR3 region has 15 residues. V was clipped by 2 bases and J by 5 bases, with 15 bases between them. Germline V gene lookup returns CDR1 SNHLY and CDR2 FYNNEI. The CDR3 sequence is CASSEWAAWRTEAFF. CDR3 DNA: TGTGCCAGCAGTGAATGGGCGGCCTGGAGGACTGAAGCTTTCTTT.

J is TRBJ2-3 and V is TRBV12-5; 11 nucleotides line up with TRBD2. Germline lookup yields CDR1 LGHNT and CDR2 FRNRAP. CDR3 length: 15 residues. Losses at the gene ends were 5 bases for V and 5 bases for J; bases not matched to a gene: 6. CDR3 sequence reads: CASGRTSGSLDTQYF. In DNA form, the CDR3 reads TGTGCTAGTGGTAGAACTAGCGGGAGTTTAGATACGCAGTATTTT.

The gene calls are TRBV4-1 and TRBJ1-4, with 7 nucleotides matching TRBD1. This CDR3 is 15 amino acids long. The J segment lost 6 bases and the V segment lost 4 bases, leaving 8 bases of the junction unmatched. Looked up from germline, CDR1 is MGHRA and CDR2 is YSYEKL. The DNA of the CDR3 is TGCGCCAGCAGCCTCACCGGGACAGTGTATGAAAAACTGTTTTTT. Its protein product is CASSLTGTVYEKLFF.

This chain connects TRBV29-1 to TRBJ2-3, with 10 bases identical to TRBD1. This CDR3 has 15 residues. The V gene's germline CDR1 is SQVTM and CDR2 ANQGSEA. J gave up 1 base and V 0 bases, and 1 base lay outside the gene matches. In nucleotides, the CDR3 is TGCAGCGTTGAAGATGGGACAGGGGGCACAGATACGCAGTATTTT. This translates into CSVEDGTGGTDTQYF.

Written as DNA, the CDR3 is TGTGCCAGCAGTGCTACTAGCGGCCTATACAATGAGCAGTTCTTC. Translation gives CASSATSGLYNEQFF. V and J are TRBV6-5 and TRBJ2-1; 8 bases align to TRBD2. CDR1 and CDR2 from the germline V gene are MNHEY and SVGAGI. Unmatched junction bases numbered 7, after V lost 5 bases and J lost 4 bases. The CDR3 has 15 residues.

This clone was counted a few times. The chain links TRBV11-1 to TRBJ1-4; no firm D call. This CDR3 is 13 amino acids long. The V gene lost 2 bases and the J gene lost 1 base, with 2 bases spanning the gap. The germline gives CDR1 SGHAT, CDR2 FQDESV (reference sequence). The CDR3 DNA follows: TGTGCCAGCAGCTTACGAACTAATGAAAAACTGTTTTTT. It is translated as CASSLRTNEKLFF.

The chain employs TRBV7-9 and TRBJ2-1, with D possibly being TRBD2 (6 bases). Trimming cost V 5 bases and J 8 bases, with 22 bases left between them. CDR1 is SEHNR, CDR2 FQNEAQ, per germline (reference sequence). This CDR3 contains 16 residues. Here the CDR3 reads CASSNPGTPSTHEQFF. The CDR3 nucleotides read TGTGCCAGCAGCAACCCCGGGACTCCTAGTACCCATGAGCAGTTCTTC.

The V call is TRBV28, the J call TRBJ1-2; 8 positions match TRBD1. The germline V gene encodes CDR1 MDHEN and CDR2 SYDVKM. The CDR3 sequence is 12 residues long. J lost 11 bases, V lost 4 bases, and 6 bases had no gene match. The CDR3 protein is CASSSPGGVYTF. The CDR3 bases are TGTGCCAGCAGTTCCCCAGGGGGCGTTTACACCTTC.